The rows below give T cell receptor beta chains drawn from one sample of a study of identical twins. TCRdb analysed the 5' RACE reads with MiXCR anew, one entry per CDR3 protein. This table holds 300,000 or so distinct CDR3 sequences, nearly 9.5% found once. These data also featured in a second study, about yellow fever vaccine responses in identical twins.

The sample consisted of CD8+ T cells sorted from blood. All receptors derive from a woman aged 18-30 years in good health. Both conserved end residues are part of each CDR3. The D gene is left open where the match is weak. Clone size, where shown, is once, few, many, or a class for clones that have expanded.

D | J | size | V | CDR3 | DNA
TRBD2 | TRBJ2-3 | few | TRBV11-1 | CASSLVPTGLAGPTDTQYF | TGTGCCAGCAGCTTAGTGCCCACAGGACTAGCGGGACCAACAGATACGCAGTATTTT
- | TRBJ2-7 | - | TRBV9 | CASSVGEPGTYEQYF | TGTGCCAGCAGCGTAGGTGAGCCGGGAACCTACGAGCAGTACTTC
- | TRBJ2-5 | many | TRBV5-1 | CASRSSSGLRETQYF | TGCGCCAGCAGATCCTCTTCGGGGCTGCGAGAGACCCAGTACTTC
- | TRBJ2-7 | many | TRBV4-1 | CASSPHTGSYEQYF | TGCGCCAGCAGCCCACACACCGGCTCCTACGAGCAGTACTTC
- | TRBJ2-2 | few | TRBV29-1 | CSVFFPQAEVGELFF | TGCAGCGTTTTTTTCCCCCAGGCGGAGGTCGGGGAGCTGTTTTTT
TRBD1 | TRBJ1-1 | few | TRBV7-9 | CASSLVQQGERAEAFF | TGTGCCAGCAGCTTAGTTCAACAGGGGGAGAGGGCTGAAGCTTTCTTT
- | TRBJ2-2 | few | TRBV5-5 | CASSFPGTNTGELFF | TGTGCCAGCAGCTTTCCCGGGACAAACACCGGGGAGCTGTTTTTT
- | TRBJ2-1 | - | TRBV25-1 | CASGSGPEQFF | TGTGCCAGCGGATCGGGGCCGGAGCAGTTCTTC
- | TRBJ1-1 | few | TRBV20-1 | CSARGIGDTEAFF | TGCAGTGCGCGAGGAATAGGGGACACTGAAGCTTTCTTT
TRBD1 | TRBJ1-2 | - | TRBV6-5 | CASSYFLGGGGYTF | TGTGCCAGCAGTTACTTTTTAGGGGGCGGTGGCTACACCTTC
TRBD1 | TRBJ1-1 | many | TRBV5-6 | CASSLWGQGMNTEAFF | TGTGCCAGCAGCTTGTGGGGACAGGGGATGAACACTGAAGCTTTCTTT
TRBD2 | TRBJ2-1 | - | TRBV11-3 | CASSRREAGYNEQFF | TGTGCCAGCAGCCGTCGGGAGGCCGGGTACAATGAGCAGTTCTTC
- | TRBJ1-1 | - | TRBV7-6 | CASSRAPGGGVWPEAFF | TGTGCCAGCAGCCGAGCCCCCGGGGGAGGGGTCTGGCCTGAAGCTTTCTTT
TRBD2 | TRBJ2-5 | many | TRBV7-8 | CASSLVLAGQETQYF | TGTGCCAGCAGCTTAGTTCTAGCGGGCCAAGAGACCCAGTACTTC
- | TRBJ1-1 | many | TRBV20-1 | CSARDTNTEAFF | TGCAGTGCTAGAGACACTAACACTGAAGCTTTCTTT
TRBD2 | TRBJ2-7 | few | TRBV9 | CASSVGGSGYEQYF | TGTGCCAGCAGCGTAGGCGGGAGCGGCTACGAGCAGTACTTC
- | TRBJ2-7 | many | TRBV6-5 | CASTYLYEQYF | TGTGCCAGCACTTACCTGTACGAGCAGTACTTC
TRBD2 | TRBJ2-1 | - | TRBV12-3/TRBV12-4 | CANSLWTSSYNEQFF | TGTGCCAACAGTTTATGGACTAGCTCCTACAATGAGCAGTTCTTC
- | TRBJ2-7 | - | TRBV6-5 | CASSYAGPGNEQYF | TGTGCCAGCAGTTATGCGGGACCCGGAAACGAGCAGTACTTC
TRBD1 | TRBJ2-2 | few | TRBV9 | CASSEPGQGAVRTGELFF | TGTGCCAGCAGCGAGCCCGGACAGGGGGCTGTTCGGACCGGGGAGCTGTTTTTT
TRBD2 | TRBJ2-7 | - | TRBV4-1 | CASSQNLWTVGGNWVEQYF | TGCGCCAGCAGCCAAAACCTGTGGACGGTCGGGGGGAACTGGGTCGAGCAGTACTTC
- | TRBJ2-3 | - | TRBV24-1 | CATRAAVDLDTQYF | TGTGCCACCAGGGCAGCCGTGGATTTAGATACGCAGTATTTT
- | TRBJ2-3 | - | TRBV5-1 | CASSFGAAGTDTQYF | TGCGCCAGCAGCTTTGGAGCGGCCGGAACAGATACGCAGTATTTT
- | TRBJ2-1 | few | TRBV7-9 | CASSLVGWDYNEQFF | TGTGCCAGCAGCTTAGTAGGGTGGGACTACAATGAGCAGTTCTTC
- | TRBJ2-7 | - | TRBV7-9 | CASSSPALSYEQYF | TGTGCCAGCAGCTCGCCGGCCCTCTCCTACGAGCAGTACTTC
- | TRBJ2-1 | - | TRBV20-1 | CSLPSVATHSYNEQFF | TGCAGTCTTCCTAGCGTGGCCACTCACTCCTACAATGAGCAGTTTTTC
- | TRBJ2-1 | - | TRBV7-2 | CASSLRGGANEQFF | TGTGCCAGCAGCTTAAGAGGAGGGGCCAATGAGCAGTTCTTC
- | TRBJ2-1 | few | TRBV6-2/TRBV6-3 | CASSYLQSSYNEQFF | TGTGCCAGCAGTTACTTACAGAGCTCCTACAATGAGCAGTTCTTC
- | TRBJ2-7 | - | TRBV4-2 | CASSLMGLNYEQYF | TGTGCCAGCAGCCTAATGGGACTCAACTACGAGCAGTACTTC
- | TRBJ2-7 | - | TRBV18 | CASSPRRDKDEQYF | TGTGCCAGCTCACCTCGGAGGGATAAGGACGAGCAGTACTTC
- | TRBJ2-2 | many | TRBV6-2/TRBV6-3 | CASGITGSGELFF | TGTGCCAGCGGAATCACAGGGTCCGGGGAGCTGTTTTTT
TRBD1 | TRBJ2-7 | - | TRBV6-5 | CASSSGQGMPYEQYF | TGTGCCAGCAGTTCCGGACAGGGGATGCCCTACGAGCAGTACTTC
- | TRBJ2-7 | - | TRBV7-2 | CASRPRRLGSFF | TGTGCCAGCAGACCAAGGCGCCTAGGGTCGTTCTTC
- | TRBJ2-1 | few | TRBV21-1 | CASSKSNRDRDYEQFF | TGTGCCAGCAGCAAATCGAACCGGGACAGGGATTATGAGCAGTTCTTC
TRBD1 | TRBJ2-7 | - | TRBV29-1 | CSVEEGSGTGGEQYF | TGCAGCGTTGAAGAAGGGTCCGGGACAGGGGGCGAGCAGTACTTC
TRBD1 | TRBJ1-1 | few | TRBV27 | CASSPRGTGADTEAFF | TGTGCCAGCAGTCCACGGGGGACAGGGGCGGACACTGAAGCTTTCTTT
TRBD2 | TRBJ2-7 | many | TRBV15 | CATSRQTSGASYEQYF | TGTGCCACCAGCAGACAGACTAGCGGGGCGTCCTACGAGCAGTACTTC
TRBD1 | TRBJ2-7 | many | TRBV29-1 | CSVEMGQGGYEQYF | TGCAGCGTTGAAATGGGACAGGGGGGCTACGAGCAGTACTTC
- | TRBJ2-1 | - | TRBV16 | CASSPGHRDEQFF | TGTGCCAGCAGCCCGGGCCATCGGGATGAGCAGTTCTTC
- | TRBJ2-3 | - | TRBV4-1 | CASSHPGSGGGSGDTQYF | TGCGCCAGCAGCCACCCTGGGTCCGGGGGCGGTAGTGGAGATACGCAGTATTTT
- | TRBJ2-5 | - | TRBV7-9 | CASSPPGGVGQETQYF | TGTGCCAGCAGCCCCCCCGGGGGAGTCGGACAAGAGACCCAGTACTTC
- | TRBJ1-2 | many | TRBV25-1 | CASSGTLYYTF | TGTGCCAGCAGTGGGACACTCTACTACACCTTC
- | TRBJ2-5 | few | TRBV29-1 | CSVSSLETQYF | TGCAGCGTTTCGTCCTTGGAGACCCAGTACTTC
- | TRBJ1-5 | many | TRBV7-9 | CASSTGEQPQHF | TGTGCCAGCAGCACGGGGGAACAGCCCCAGCATTTT
TRBD2 | TRBJ2-3 | many | TRBV9 | CASSVPRTSLVPDTQYF | TGTGCCAGCAGCGTGCCTCGGACTAGCTTAGTCCCAGATACGCAGTATTTT
- | TRBJ2-3 | few | TRBV30 | CAMETGYTDTQYF | TGTGCCATGGAGACCGGGTACACAGATACGCAGTATTTT
- | TRBJ2-7 | many | TRBV27 | CASSLAFGYEQYF | TGTGCCAGCAGTTTAGCTTTTGGTTACGAGCAGTACTTC
- | TRBJ2-2 | - | TRBV9 | CASGGLGESNTGELFF | TGTGCCAGCGGCGGGTTGGGGGAATCTAACACCGGGGAGCTGTTTTTT
- | TRBJ2-3 | - | TRBV27 | CASSSLLASGTDTQYF | TGTGCCAGCAGTTCGCTCCTAGCGTCAGGCACAGATACGCAGTATTTT
- | TRBJ1-2 | few | TRBV30 | CAWSVRQTGIRGYTF | TGTGCCTGGAGTGTACGCCAGACGGGGATCCGTGGCTACACCTTC
- | TRBJ1-3 | few | TRBV20-1 | CSARDLLSSGNTIYF | TGCAGTGCTAGAGATTTGCTGAGCTCTGGAAACACCATATATTTT
- | TRBJ2-7 | few | TRBV27 | CASSFGRTTSYEQYF | TGTGCCAGCAGTTTCGGCAGGACCACCTCCTACGAGCAGTACTTC
TRBD2 | TRBJ2-3 | - | TRBV6-2/TRBV6-3 | CASRPAGVPDTQYF | TGTGCCAGCAGACCAGCGGGAGTCCCAGATACGCAGTATTTT
TRBD1 | TRBJ2-5 | few | TRBV20-1 | CSAWTGYQETQYF | TGCAGTGCGTGGACAGGGTATCAAGAGACCCAGTACTTC
- | TRBJ2-5 | - | TRBV28 | CASSGGAAQETQYF | TGTGCCAGCAGTGGGGGAGCGGCCCAAGAGACCCAGTACTTC
- | TRBJ1-2 | few | TRBV2 | CASASSQDYGYTF | TGTGCCAGCGCGTCCAGCCAGGACTATGGCTACACCTTC
- | TRBJ2-7 | many | TRBV7-3 | CASSLGFAAGDDDEQYF | TGTGCCAGCAGCTTAGGTTTTGCGGCAGGGGATGACGACGAGCAGTACTTC
TRBD2 | TRBJ2-1 | few | TRBV5-4 | CASSKGLASDEQFF | TGTGCCAGCAGCAAGGGACTAGCGTCGGATGAGCAGTTCTTC